Following are 11 T cell receptor beta chains from one sample sequenced in a study of blood T cell repertoires in COVID-19. Profiling relied on immunoSEQ multiplex PCR, and the TCRdb table lists in-frame clones only, not all of them. The data contain around 700,000 clones, around 89% of them singletons. Input material: peripheral blood. The source of these receptors is a young woman with acute or convalescent COVID-19.

Concerning this clone: An end of the junction does not agree with germline; a read error may underlie this. This chain connects TRBV28 to TRBJ2-7; the D gene is possibly TRBD1 (5 bases). Germline CDR1 is MDHEN and CDR2 is SYDVKM. The CDR3 is 15 residues long. The CDR3, as DNA: TGTGCCAGCAGTCTACAGGTGGTTAGGTCCTCCGAGCAGTACTTC. Translation: CASSLQVVRSSEQYF.

This chain links TRBV28 with TRBJ1-2, with D unresolved. V was shortened by 2 bases and J by 8 bases, with 18 bases between the two germline ends. The CDR3 runs to 15 residues. The V gene's germline CDR1 is MDHEN and CDR2 SYDVKM. CDR3 protein: CASSLPAEWREGYTF. DNA for the CDR3: TGTGCCAGCAGTTTACCCGCGGAATGGCGCGAGGGCTACACCTTC.

The V call is TRBV4-1, the J call TRBJ2-2, with D hard to call. The ends were cut back, 0 bases at V and 6 bases at J, with 2 bases in the middle. The CDR3 loop spans 12 amino acids. Germline CDR1 and CDR2: MGHRA and YSYEKL. DNA for the CDR3: TGCGCCAGCAGCCAAGACGCCGGGGAGCTGTTTTTT. Amino acids: CASSQDAGELFF.

This clone was seen once. The rearrangement links TRBV5-1 to TRBJ2-2; TRBD2 is a possible D gene (5 bases). The CDR3 sequence is 15 residues long. Trimming removed 5 bases from V and 3 bases from J, with 14 bases in between. The germline gives CDR1 SGHRS, CDR2 YFSETQ. CDR3 loop: CASRESGSDTGELFF. The DNA for the CDR3 is TGCGCCAGCAGAGAGAGCGGCTCTGACACCGGGGAGCTGTTTTTT.

The chain combines TRBV19 with TRBJ2-7, with a weak D call TRBD2 (5 bases). Per the germline V gene, CDR1 is LNHDA and CDR2 is SQIVND (reference sequence). The CDR3 length is 14 residues. V was clipped by 7 bases and J by 1 base, with 14 bases between them. For the CDR3, the DNA is TGTGCCAGTAATCGCGGGCTGGAATCCTACGAGCAGTACTTC. Amino acid sequence: CASNRGLESYEQYF.

This sequence joins TRBV3-1 (or the pseudogene TRBV3-2) and TRBJ2-2, with D maybe TRBD2 (6 bases). Germline CDR1 and CDR2: LGHDT and YNNKEL (reference sequence). V gave up 0 bases and J gave up 6 bases, with 14 bases separating them. This CDR3 spans 16 amino acids. The CDR3 is CASSQDGRLVPGELFF. In DNA form, the CDR3 reads TGTGCCAGCAGCCAAGACGGCCGACTAGTCCCCGGGGAGCTGTTTTTT.

As to this clone: The same CDR3 can be traced to other DNA sequences in this sample. This chain uses TRBV7-3 with TRBJ1-2, with 9 bases lining up with TRBD1. CDR1 is SGHTA, CDR2 FQGTGA, per germline. The ends lost 2 bases at V and 8 bases at J; junction bases unmatched: 3. This CDR3 is 13 amino acids long. CDR3 sequence (DNA): TGTGCCAGCAGCTTAGGACAGGGGTACGGCTACACCTTC. Encoded protein: CASSLGQGYGYTF.

This chain connects TRBV5-1 to TRBJ1-4; 8 bases line up with TRBD1. CDR1 is SGHRS, CDR2 YFSETQ, per germline. This CDR3 spans 15 amino acids. V lost 3 bases to trimming and J lost 8 bases; unmatched junction nucleotides: 9. The DNA of the CDR3 is TGCGCCAGCAGCTCAGGGCAGGGGGCCATGGAAAAACTGTTTTTT. Residues: CASSSGQGAMEKLFF.

The chain employs TRBV7-9 and TRBJ1-2, with TRBD1 identical over 8 bases. Germline loops: CDR1 SEHNR, CDR2 FQNEAQ (reference sequence). There are 15 residues in the CDR3. After removal of 5 bases from V and 4 bases from J, the junction contained 9 bases not matched to a gene. CDR3 amino acids: CASSLTGGSFYGYTF. The CDR3 DNA follows: TGTGCCAGCAGCCTCACAGGGGGGTCCTTCTATGGCTACACCTTC.

This sequence joins TRBV15 and TRBJ2-2; no clear D gene. Germline CDR1 is LNHNV and CDR2 is YYDKDF (reference sequence). The CDR3 has 13 residues. V gave up 1 base and J gave up 7 bases, with 7 bases separating them. CDR3 DNA sequence: TGTGCCACCAGCAGAGCCTCGAGCGGGGAGCTGTTTTTT. Its protein product is CATSRASSGELFF.

This chain joins TRBV5-4 and TRBJ2-3, with TRBD2 matching over 8 bases. The germline gives CDR1 SGHNT, CDR2 YYREEE (reference sequence). This CDR3 comprises 17 residues. Trimming at V came to 4 bases and at J to 6 bases, leaving 16 bases not matched to a gene. The CDR3 loop is CASSLLGGASDGDTQYF. In nucleotides, the CDR3 is TGTGCCAGCAGCCTCCTCGGGGGGGCTAGCGATGGGGATACGCAGTATTTT.